The T cell receptor beta chain described here comes from a study of cytomegalovirus exposure and HLA in healthy donors. Germline V gene sequence: CDR1 SGHTA, CDR2 FQGTGA. The CDR3 is 14 amino acids. The germline V and J ends were trimmed by 0 bases and 4 bases, with 9 bases remaining between them. The PCR ran on 60 Vbeta and 13 Jbeta primers. The data were produced by immunoSEQ multiplex PCR, yet TCRdb's version contains in-frame clones alone and is incomplete. In the table there are roughly 84,000 clones, 60% to 80% of which are singletons. The chain couples TRBV7-3 to TRBJ1-1, with D possibly matching TRBD1 (5 bases). Sequences were obtained from PBMCs. This clonotype originated in a man in his fifties or sixties in good health and CMV-seronegative. CDR3 sequence: CASSLTWGGTEAFF. CDR3 nucleotide sequence: TGTGCCAGCAGCTTAACTTGGGGGGGCACTGAAGCTTTCTTT.